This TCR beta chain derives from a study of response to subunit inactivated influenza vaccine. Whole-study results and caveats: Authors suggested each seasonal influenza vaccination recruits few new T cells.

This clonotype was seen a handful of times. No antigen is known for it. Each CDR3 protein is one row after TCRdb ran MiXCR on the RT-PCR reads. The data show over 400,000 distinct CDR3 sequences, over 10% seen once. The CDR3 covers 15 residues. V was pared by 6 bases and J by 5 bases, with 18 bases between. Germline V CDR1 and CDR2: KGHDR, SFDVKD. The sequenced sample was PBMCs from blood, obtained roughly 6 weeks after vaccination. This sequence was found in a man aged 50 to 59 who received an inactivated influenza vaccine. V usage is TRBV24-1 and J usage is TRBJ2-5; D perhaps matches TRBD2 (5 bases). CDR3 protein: CATSPSGIRGETQYF. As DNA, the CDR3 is TGTGCCACCAGTCCCTCTGGGATTAGAGGGGAGACCCAGTACTTC.